One TCR beta chain is described in this entry. These data belong to a study of identical twins. TCRdb called the 5' RACE reads again in MiXCR, with one record for every CDR3 protein. The data hold around 1.7 million distinct CDR3 sequences, with around a third observed a single time. Trimming cost V 3 bases and J 0 bases, with 18 bases left between them. Germline V gene data show CDR1 as DFQATT and CDR2 as SNEGSKA (reference sequence). This CDR3 has 17 amino acids. The chain joins TRBV20-1 to TRBJ1-3; weak D call: TRBD1 (5 bases). Material: cord blood. This clonotype was obtained from a newborn girl in good health. CDR3 bases: TGCAGTGCTAGGGGCCTGGGCGGGGCCGGCTCTGGAAACACCATATATTTT. As protein: CSARGLGGAGSGNTIYF.